A selection of T cell receptor beta chains follows, all from one sample in a study of blood T cell repertoires in COVID-19. Clones were read by immunoSEQ multiplex PCR, and TCRdb kept only the in-frame ones, dropping some. In the table there are about 87,000 clones, roughly 76% of which are singletons. Material for sequencing was peripheral blood. The receptor set was obtained from a woman aged 45-65 years with acute or convalescent COVID-19. Both conserved end residues are part of each CDR3.

v_gene: TRBV4-3; j_gene: TRBJ1-1; CDR3aa: CASSQGIRTFF
v_gene: TRBV30; j_gene: TRBJ2-2; CDR3aa: CAWSWLATSNTGELFF
v_gene: TRBV4-3; j_gene: TRBJ1-2; CDR3aa: CASSQDSLGGVYGYTF
v_gene: TRBV29-1; j_gene: TRBJ1-3; CDR3aa: CSAGQAGNTIYF
v_gene: TRBV18; j_gene: TRBJ1-1; CDR3aa: CASSPGRGWNTEAFF
v_gene: TRBV19; j_gene: TRBJ1-2; CDR3aa: CASSIISVSRVDYTF
v_gene: TRBV7-8; j_gene: TRBJ1-5; CDR3aa: CASTPYGGGNQPQHF
v_gene: TRBV9; j_gene: TRBJ1-6; CDR3aa: CASSDRNSPLHF
v_gene: TRBV5-6; j_gene: TRBJ1-2; CDR3aa: CASSLGVERGYTF
v_gene: TRBV12-3/TRBV12-4; j_gene: TRBJ2-1; CDR3aa: CASSSGQQNEQFF
v_gene: TRBV27; j_gene: TRBJ1-1; CDR3aa: CASSLKQVGDTEAFF
v_gene: TRBV19; j_gene: TRBJ2-2; CDR3aa: CASRGTGVTGELFF
v_gene: TRBV2; j_gene: TRBJ1-2; CDR3aa: CASSDQEAYGYTF
v_gene: TRBV7-8; j_gene: TRBJ2-2; CDR3aa: CASSSKTDRFTGELFF
v_gene: TRBV28; j_gene: TRBJ1-2; CDR3aa: CASCWAGDGYTF